This TCR beta chain was captured in a study of T cells in Graves' hyperthyroidism and ophthalmopathy. Background on the study: Peripheral blood specimens were obtained at initial diagnosis, prior to any treatment.

Study-wide results and limits: Model output signaled ophthalmopathy a median approximately 6 months ahead of onset.

Exclusion criteria comprised uncontrolled infection, other autoimmune disease, pregnancy or lactation. This clonotype was picked up a small number of times. The target antigen is unknown. Amplification yielded TCR beta CDR3 regions, with RNA transcripts as the source. Initially, a first-round RT-PCR of the TCR CDR3 employed the HTBI primer set. TCRdb called the multiplex PCR reads again in MiXCR, with one record for every CDR3 protein. The profile covers 300,000 to 500,000 distinct CDR3 sequences, with under 15% appearing a single time and 32% taken by the ten largest. Sequenced input: blood. The sequence was collected from a woman in her 30s with Graves' hyperthyroidism.

CDR3 sequence reads: CASSRQGWNEQFF. The CDR3 nucleotides are TGTGCCAGCAGTAGACAGGGTTGGAATGAGCAGTTCTTC. The chain uses TRBV6-2 or TRBV6-3 and TRBJ2-1; TRBD1 matches 7 bases. Looked up from germline, CDR1 is MNHEY and CDR2 is SVGEGT. V gave up 5 bases and J gave up 7 bases; unmatched junction bases: 5. The CDR3 runs to 13 residues.